This T cell receptor beta chain was documented in a study of shared clonotypes between healthy human individuals. Study background: Used for every donor were three CD4 naive, three CD4 memory, two CD8 naive and one CD8 memory plate. The study, taken as a whole, reports: Sorted-subset sequencing was shown by rarefaction to be incomplete despite large depth.

Positively selected for CCR7, the CD45RO-negative cells used as naive CD8 cells excluded terminally differentiated effector memory CD45RA+ cells. Libraries were prepared by immunoSEQ multiplex PCR; TCRdb keeps only in-frame clonotypes and omits some of them. The profile covers about 2.1 million clones, with around 95% appearing a single time and over 1.5% taken by the ten largest. Turning to this clone: Its target is not known.

CDR1 and CDR2 (germline): MGHDK, SYGVNS. The ends were cut back, 4 bases at V and 3 bases at J, with 12 bases in the middle. The CDR3 is 14 residues long. The chain uses TRBV25-1 and TRBJ1-2, with no clear D. The clonotype originates from a man aged 18 to 35 in good health. Some clones in this sample may be carry-over from other donors' samples. The specimen sequenced was naive CD8+ T cells from PBMCs. This CDR3 reads CASSGEGSYYGYTF. The CDR3 nucleotides read TGTGCCAGCAGTGGTGAAGGGTCTTACTATGGCTACACCTTC.